Below are 20 T cell receptor beta chains sequenced from a single sample in a study of cytomegalovirus exposure and HLA in healthy donors. It was with 60 Vbeta and 13 Jbeta primers that the PCR ran. This table comes from immunoSEQ multiplex PCR, and its TCRdb copy is limited to in-frame clones, with some not included. The sample includes 95,000 to 150,000 clones, 75% of them seen just once. Specimen: PBMCs. The receptor set was obtained from a woman between 35 and 50 years old in good health and CMV-seropositive.

The rearrangement links TRBV7-2 to TRBJ2-1, with D possibly being TRBD2 (5 bases). Germline lookup yields CDR1 SGHTA and CDR2 FQGNSA. V was pared by 7 bases and J by 3 bases, with 13 bases between. CDR3 length: 14 residues. The CDR3 nucleotides read TGTGCCAGCACCTCTCCGGACTTCTACAATGAGCAGTTCTTC. Translation gives CASTSPDFYNEQFF.

This clone was seen a few times. This chain links TRBV9 with TRBJ1-4; D might be TRBD1 (6 bases). Germline-derived CDR1 and CDR2 are SGDLS and YYNGEE. This CDR3 comprises 15 residues. The ends were cut back, 3 bases at V and 7 bases at J, with 16 bases in the middle. The CDR3 sequence is CASSGLQGLGEKLFF. CDR3 sequence (DNA): TGTGCCAGCAGCGGATTACAGGGCCTGGGTGAAAAACTGTTTTTT.

This rearrangement joins TRBV7-2 to TRBJ1-5; TRBD1 matches at 8 bases. The V gene end was trimmed by 2 bases and the J gene end by 6 bases; junction bases not matched to a gene: 12. Germline assignment: CDR1 SGHTA and CDR2 FQGNSA. The CDR3 sequence is 17 residues long. CDR3 bases: TGTGCCAGCAGCTTATTGGTCGGGCAGGGGGCAGGTCAGCCCCAGCATTTT. This encodes CASSLLVGQGAGQPQHF. The full variable domain, completed using reference TRBV7-2 and TRBJ1-5, is GAGVSQSPSNKVTEKGKDVELRCDPISGHTALYWYRQSLGQGLEFLIYFQGNSAPDKSGLPSDRFSAERTGGSVSTLTIQRTQQEDSAVYLCASSLLVGQGAGQPQHFGDGTRLSIL.

The chain couples TRBV29-1 to TRBJ2-5; D is undetermined. The germline gives CDR1 SQVTM, CDR2 ANQGSEA. V lost 7 bases, J lost 4 bases, and 7 bases lay in between. There are 10 residues in the CDR3. The CDR3 DNA reads as TGCAGCGCTGACGGAGAGACCCAGTACTTC. Translated, it gives CSADGETQYF.

This clone was counted only a few times. The chain has TRBV5-6 and TRBJ1-5; D uncertain. The germline CDR1 and CDR2 sequences are SGHDT and YYEEEE. V was trimmed by 0 bases and J by 6 bases, leaving 7 bases between them. This CDR3 contains 13 residues. In DNA, the CDR3 is TGTGCCAGCAGCTTGGGGCGGGTTCAGCCCCAGCATTTT. Its protein product is CASSLGRVQPQHF.

This chain uses TRBV27 with TRBJ2-5; 7 bases agree with TRBD1. The J call could be wrong; TRBJ2-7 is a better fit for the DNA end. Germline V CDR1 and CDR2: MNHEY, SMNVEV (reference sequence). The CDR3 has 14 residues. This CDR3 is CASSFGGQIYEQYF. The CDR3 coding sequence is TGTGCCAGCAGTTTTGGGGGACAGATCTACGAGCAGTACTTC.

This clone was counted between two and nine times. This chain joins TRBV28 and TRBJ1-5, with D possibly being TRBD1 (5 bases). Trimming removed 3 bases at V and 4 bases at J, with 10 bases between. There are 14 residues in the CDR3. Germline CDR1 and CDR2: MDHEN and SYDVKM. Written as DNA, the CDR3 is TGTGCCAGCAGTTTTGTCCAGGGTAATCAGCCCCAGCATTTT. Residues: CASSFVQGNQPQHF.

The chain carries TRBV2 and TRBJ1-5; 8 bases line up with TRBD1. Germline assignment: CDR1 SNHLY and CDR2 FYNNEI. J lost 4 bases, V lost 11 bases, and 4 bases had no gene match. The CDR3 runs 12 residues. The CDR3 loop reads CAWRQGNQPQHF. The CDR3 DNA reads as TGTGCCTGGAGACAGGGGAATCAGCCCCAGCATTTT.

The V and J genes are TRBV4-3 and TRBJ2-3, with TRBD2 matching 7 bases. Losses at the gene ends were 1 base for V and 3 bases for J; bases not matched to a gene: 10. The CDR3 consists of 17 residues. The V gene's germline CDR1 is LGHNA and CDR2 YSLEER. DNA for the CDR3: TGCGCCAGCAGCCAAGGGGTAGGTCTAGCGGTTACAGATACGCAGTATTTT. Protein sequence: CASSQGVGLAVTDTQYF.

The rearrangement links TRBV7-9 to TRBJ1-1; 8 nucleotides agree with TRBD1. The V gene's germline CDR1 is SEHNR and CDR2 FQNEAQ (reference sequence). V dropped 3 bases and J dropped 11; count of bases not matched to a gene: 8. This CDR3 contains 13 residues. The CDR3 loop reads CASSLDREGDAFF. The CDR3 DNA reads TGTGCCAGCAGCTTGGACAGGGAGGGAGACGCTTTCTTT.

V and J are TRBV9 and TRBJ2-7; TRBD2 agrees at 11 bases. In germline, CDR1 is SGDLS, CDR2 YYNGEE. J gave up 4 bases and V 1 base, and 4 bases lay outside the gene matches. The CDR3 runs 15 residues. The DNA of the CDR3 is TGTGCCAGCAGCGTAAGACTAGCGGGGATTTACGAGCAGTACTTC. Its translation: CASSVRLAGIYEQYF.

V usage is TRBV27 and J usage is TRBJ2-7, with D tentatively TRBD1 (6 bases). The germline CDR1 and CDR2 sequences are MNHEY and SMNVEV (reference sequence). The CDR3 is made up of 16 amino acids. Trimming took off 5 bases at V and 2 bases at J, with 19 bases between the two ends. Here the CDR3 reads CASSPQTGYITYEQYF. CDR3 DNA sequence: TGTGCCAGCAGTCCTCAGACAGGTTACATAACCTACGAGCAGTACTTC.

This chain joins TRBV10-3 and TRBJ2-7; 10 bases line up with TRBD2. V lost 0 bases and J lost 6; bases outside the gene matches: 11. CDR3 length equals 17 residues. Germline V lookup: CDR1 ENHRY, CDR2 SYGVKD. The DNA of the CDR3 is TGTGCCATCAGTGAGTCAAGTCGCGGTCTAGCGGGAGCCGAGCAGTACTTC. Translated: CAISESSRGLAGAEQYF.

This rearrangement joins TRBV7-2 to TRBJ2-1; the D is unclear. This CDR3 region has 13 residues. V lost 0 bases, J lost 9 bases, and 9 bases lay in between. CDR1 and CDR2 from the germline V gene are SGHTA and FQGNSA. CDR3 loop: CASSLALTGEQFF. The CDR3 coding sequence is TGTGCCAGCAGCTTAGCTCTTACCGGTGAGCAGTTCTTC.

The chain is built from TRBV7-9 and TRBJ1-1, with D maybe TRBD1 (6 bases). Germline values: CDR1 SEHNR, CDR2 FQNEAQ (reference sequence). This CDR3 comprises 14 residues. The germline V and J ends were trimmed by 2 bases and 7 bases, with 14 bases remaining between them. The CDR3 spells CASSLLQGGVEAFF. Here the CDR3 DNA reads TGTGCCAGCAGCTTATTACAGGGAGGGGTTGAAGCTTTCTTT.

This chain links TRBV10-3 with TRBJ2-6, with 10 bases matching TRBD1. The CDR3 extends over 17 amino acids. The ends lost 7 bases at V and 2 bases at J; junction bases unmatched: 8. Germline V gene lookup returns CDR1 ENHRY and CDR2 SYGVKD. CDR3 sequence: CAIIGTGEGPGANVLTF. Written as DNA, the CDR3 is TGTGCCATCATCGGGACAGGGGAAGGCCCTGGGGCCAACGTCCTGACTTTC.

This clone occurred once. The chain employs TRBV19 and TRBJ2-1, with 7 nucleotides matching TRBD2. This CDR3 is 12 amino acids long. Germline V gene lookup returns CDR1 LNHDA and CDR2 SQIVND (reference sequence). V dropped 7 bases and J dropped 9; count of bases not matched to a gene: 6. The CDR3 reads CASTRDYSEQFF. The CDR3 bases are TGTGCCAGTACTAGGGACTATTCTGAGCAGTTCTTC.

The chain carries TRBV7-2 and TRBJ2-5, with 7 bases that match TRBD2. The CDR3 has 16 residues. The V and J ends lost 0 bases and 4 bases, in that order; junction bases with no gene match: 8. Germline loops: CDR1 SGHTA, CDR2 FQGNSA. The CDR3, as DNA: TGTGCCAGCAGCTTAGCGCGTGGGGGGGACTTAGAGACCCAGTACTTC. It yields the protein CASSLARGGDLETQYF.

The rearrangement links TRBV28 to TRBJ1-2; D unresolved. Germline V gene sequence: CDR1 MDHEN, CDR2 SYDVKM. The germline V and J ends were trimmed by 4 bases and 5 bases, with 8 bases remaining between them. This CDR3 contains 12 residues. CDR3 region: CASSSQFYGYTF. The CDR3 coding sequence is TGTGCCAGCAGTTCCCAGTTTTATGGCTACACCTTC.

The J gene is TRBJ2-3, the V gene TRBV13; 11 bases agree with TRBD2. CDR3 length: 16 residues. The trim removed 5 bases at V and 2 bases at J, leaving 6 bases unmatched. Germline lookup yields CDR1 PRHDT and CDR2 FYEKMQ (reference sequence). As DNA, the CDR3 is TGTGCCAGCAGCGGGCAACTAGCGGGAGCCACAGATACGCAGTATTTT. Translated: CASSGQLAGATDTQYF.